This T cell receptor beta chain stems from a study of molecular identifiers for immune sequencing clone quantification. This clonotype came up a few times. V gave up 4 bases and J gave up 0 bases, with 15 bases separating them. Per the germline V gene, CDR1 is MGHRA and CDR2 is YSYEKL. The CDR3 consists of 16 residues. One entry per CDR3 protein results from TCRdb running MiXCR on the PCR reads. The table records 600,000 to 650,000 distinct CDR3 sequences, 15% to 20% of them present only once. The V call is TRBV4-1, the J call TRBJ1-2, with D tentatively TRBD1 (5 bases). The specimen was naive CD8+ T cells from blood, with Jurkat cell RNA spiked in. Subset described: FACS-sorted CD8+CD4-CCR7+CD45RA+ naive T cells. This TCR came from a human donor in good health. Some libraries in this study had Jurkat cell RNA spiked in. The CDR3 sequence: CASSPIGATTNYGYTF. The CDR3 DNA is TGCGCCAGCAGCCCAATAGGGGCGACCACTAACTATGGCTACACCTTC.